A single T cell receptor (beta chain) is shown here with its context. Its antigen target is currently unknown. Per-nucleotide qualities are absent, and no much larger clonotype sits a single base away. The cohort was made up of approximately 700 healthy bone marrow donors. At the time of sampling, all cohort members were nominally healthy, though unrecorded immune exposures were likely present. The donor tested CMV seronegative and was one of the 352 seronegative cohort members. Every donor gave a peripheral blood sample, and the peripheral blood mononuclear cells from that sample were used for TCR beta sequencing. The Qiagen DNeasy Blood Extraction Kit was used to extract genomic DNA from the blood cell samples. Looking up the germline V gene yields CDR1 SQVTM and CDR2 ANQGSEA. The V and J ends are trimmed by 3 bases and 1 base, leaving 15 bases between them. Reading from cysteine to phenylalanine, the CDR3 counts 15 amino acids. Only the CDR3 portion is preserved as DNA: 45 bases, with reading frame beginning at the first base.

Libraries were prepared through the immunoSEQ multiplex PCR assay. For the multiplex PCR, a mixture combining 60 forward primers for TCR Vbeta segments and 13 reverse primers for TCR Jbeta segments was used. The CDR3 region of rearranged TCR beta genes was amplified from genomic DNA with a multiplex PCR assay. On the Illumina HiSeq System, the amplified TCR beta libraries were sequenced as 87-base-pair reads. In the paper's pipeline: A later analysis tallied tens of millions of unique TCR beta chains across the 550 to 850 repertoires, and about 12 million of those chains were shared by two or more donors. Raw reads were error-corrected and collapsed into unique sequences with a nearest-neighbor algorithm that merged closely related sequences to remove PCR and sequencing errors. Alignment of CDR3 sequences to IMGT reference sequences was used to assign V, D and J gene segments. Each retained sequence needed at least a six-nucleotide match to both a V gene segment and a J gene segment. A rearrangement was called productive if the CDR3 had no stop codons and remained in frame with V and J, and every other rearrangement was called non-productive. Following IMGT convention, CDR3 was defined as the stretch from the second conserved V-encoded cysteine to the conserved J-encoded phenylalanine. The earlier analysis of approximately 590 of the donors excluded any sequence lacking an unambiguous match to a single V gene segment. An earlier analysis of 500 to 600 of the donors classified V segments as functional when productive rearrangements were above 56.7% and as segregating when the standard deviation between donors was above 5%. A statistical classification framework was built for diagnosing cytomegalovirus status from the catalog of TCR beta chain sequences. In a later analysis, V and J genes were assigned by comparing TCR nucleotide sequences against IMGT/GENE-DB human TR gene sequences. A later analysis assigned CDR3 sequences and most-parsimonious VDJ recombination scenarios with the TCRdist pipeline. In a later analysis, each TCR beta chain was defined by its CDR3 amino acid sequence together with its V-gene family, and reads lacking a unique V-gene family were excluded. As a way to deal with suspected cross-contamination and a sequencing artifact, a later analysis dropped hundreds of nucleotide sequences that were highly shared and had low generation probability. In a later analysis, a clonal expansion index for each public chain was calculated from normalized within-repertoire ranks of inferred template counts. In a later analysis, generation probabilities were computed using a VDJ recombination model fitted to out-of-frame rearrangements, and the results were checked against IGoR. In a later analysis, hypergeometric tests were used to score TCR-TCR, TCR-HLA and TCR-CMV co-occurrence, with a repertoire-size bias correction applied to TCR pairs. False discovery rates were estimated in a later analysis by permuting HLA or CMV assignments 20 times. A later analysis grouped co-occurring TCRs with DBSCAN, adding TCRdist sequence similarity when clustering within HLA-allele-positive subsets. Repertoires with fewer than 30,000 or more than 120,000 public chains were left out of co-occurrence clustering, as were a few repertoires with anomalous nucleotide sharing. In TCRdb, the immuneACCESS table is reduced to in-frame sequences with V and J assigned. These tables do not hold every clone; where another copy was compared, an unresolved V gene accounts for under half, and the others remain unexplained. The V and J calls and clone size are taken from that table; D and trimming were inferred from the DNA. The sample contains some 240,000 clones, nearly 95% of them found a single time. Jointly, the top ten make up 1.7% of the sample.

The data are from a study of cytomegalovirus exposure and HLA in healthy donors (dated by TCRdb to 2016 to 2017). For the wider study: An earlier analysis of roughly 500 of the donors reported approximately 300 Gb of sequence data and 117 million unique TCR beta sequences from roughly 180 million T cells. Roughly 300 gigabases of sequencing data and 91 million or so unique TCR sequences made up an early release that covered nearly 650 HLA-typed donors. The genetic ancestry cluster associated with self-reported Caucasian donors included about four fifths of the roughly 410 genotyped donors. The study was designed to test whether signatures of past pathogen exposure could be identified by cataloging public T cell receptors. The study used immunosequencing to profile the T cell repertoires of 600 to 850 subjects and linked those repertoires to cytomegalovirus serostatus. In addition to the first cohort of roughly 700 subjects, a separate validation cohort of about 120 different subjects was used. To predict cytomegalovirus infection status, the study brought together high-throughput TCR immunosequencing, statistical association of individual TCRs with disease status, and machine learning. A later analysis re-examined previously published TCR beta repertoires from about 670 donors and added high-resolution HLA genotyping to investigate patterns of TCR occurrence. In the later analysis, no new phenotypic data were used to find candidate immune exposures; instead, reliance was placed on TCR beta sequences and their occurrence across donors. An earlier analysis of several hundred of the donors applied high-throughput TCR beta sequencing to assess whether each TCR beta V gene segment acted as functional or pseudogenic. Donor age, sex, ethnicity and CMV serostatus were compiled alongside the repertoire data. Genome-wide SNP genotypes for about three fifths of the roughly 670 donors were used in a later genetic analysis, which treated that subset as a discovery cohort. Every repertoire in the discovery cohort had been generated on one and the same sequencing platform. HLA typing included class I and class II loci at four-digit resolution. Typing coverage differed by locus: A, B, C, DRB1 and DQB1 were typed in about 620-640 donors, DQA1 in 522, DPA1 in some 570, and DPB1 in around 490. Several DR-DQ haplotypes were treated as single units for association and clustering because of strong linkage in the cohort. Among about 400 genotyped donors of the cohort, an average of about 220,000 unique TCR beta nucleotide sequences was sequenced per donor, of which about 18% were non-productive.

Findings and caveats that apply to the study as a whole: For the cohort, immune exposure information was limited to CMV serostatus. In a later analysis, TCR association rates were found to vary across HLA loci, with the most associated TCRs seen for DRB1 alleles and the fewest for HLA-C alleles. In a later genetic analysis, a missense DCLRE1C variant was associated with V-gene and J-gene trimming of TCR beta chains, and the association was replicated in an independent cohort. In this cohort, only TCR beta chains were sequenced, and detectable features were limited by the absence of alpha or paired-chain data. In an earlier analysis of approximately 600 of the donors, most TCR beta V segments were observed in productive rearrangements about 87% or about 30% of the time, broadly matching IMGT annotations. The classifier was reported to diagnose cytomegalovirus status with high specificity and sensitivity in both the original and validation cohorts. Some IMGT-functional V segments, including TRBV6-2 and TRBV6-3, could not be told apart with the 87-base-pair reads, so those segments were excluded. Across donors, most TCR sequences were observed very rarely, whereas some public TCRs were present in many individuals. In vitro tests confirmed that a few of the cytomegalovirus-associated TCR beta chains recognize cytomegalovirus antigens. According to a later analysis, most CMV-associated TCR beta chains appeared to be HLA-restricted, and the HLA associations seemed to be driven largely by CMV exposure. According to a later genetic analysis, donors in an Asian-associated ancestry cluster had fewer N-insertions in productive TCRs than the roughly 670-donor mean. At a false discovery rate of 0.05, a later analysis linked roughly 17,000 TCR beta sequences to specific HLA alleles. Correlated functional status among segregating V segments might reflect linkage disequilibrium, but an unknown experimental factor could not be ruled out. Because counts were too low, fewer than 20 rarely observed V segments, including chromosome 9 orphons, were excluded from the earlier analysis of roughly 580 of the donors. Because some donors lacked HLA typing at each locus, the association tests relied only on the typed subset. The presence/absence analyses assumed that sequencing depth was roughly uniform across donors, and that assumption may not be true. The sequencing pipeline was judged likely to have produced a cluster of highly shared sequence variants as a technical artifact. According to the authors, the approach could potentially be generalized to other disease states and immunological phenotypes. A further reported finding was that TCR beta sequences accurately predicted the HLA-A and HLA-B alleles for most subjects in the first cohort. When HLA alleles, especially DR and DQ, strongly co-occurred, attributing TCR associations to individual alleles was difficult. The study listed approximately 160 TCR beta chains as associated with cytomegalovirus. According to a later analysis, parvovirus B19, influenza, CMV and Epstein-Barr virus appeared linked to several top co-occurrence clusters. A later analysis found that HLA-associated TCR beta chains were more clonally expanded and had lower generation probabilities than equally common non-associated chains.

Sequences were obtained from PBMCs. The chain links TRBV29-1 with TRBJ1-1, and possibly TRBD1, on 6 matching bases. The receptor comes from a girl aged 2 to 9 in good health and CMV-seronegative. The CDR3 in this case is CSVDGRGIENTEAFF. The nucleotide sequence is TGCAGCGTTGATGGCAGGGGTATCGAGAACACTGAAGCTTTCTTT.